The 21 T cell receptor beta chains below were found in one sample sequenced in a study of cytomegalovirus exposure and HLA in healthy donors (dated 2017 in TCRdb). The library was obtained by the immunoSEQ multiplex PCR assay. For the multiplex PCR, a mixture combining 60 forward primers for TCR Vbeta segments and 13 reverse primers for TCR Jbeta segments was used. Drawn from immuneACCESS, this table holds only the in-frame rearrangements with V and J called that TCRdb kept. Clones are partly lost; checked studies trace under half to an unresolved V gene and leave the rest unexplained. This sample lists some 42,000 clones; around 50% were detected once. The ten largest make up around an eighth of the sample. Source material: PBMCs. The receptors come from a human donor in good health.

CDR3 amino acids: CSVGRGNTEAFF. The CDR3 region has the DNA TGCAGCGTTGGCAGGGGGAACACTGAAGCTTTCTTT. The chain has TRBV29-1 and TRBJ1-1, with a weak D call TRBD1 (6 bases). Germline V CDR1 and CDR2: SQVTM, ANQGSEA. V lost 4 bases to trimming and J lost 1 base, with 7 bases between them. The CDR3 is 12 amino acids.

The CDR3, as DNA: TGTGCCAGCTCAATTACAGGGTTCGACACTGAAGCTTTCTTT. It specifies CASSITGFDTEAFF. The rearrangement links TRBV18 to TRBJ1-1; D perhaps matches TRBD1 (6 bases). Germline V gene lookup returns CDR1 KGHSH and CDR2 LQKENI. The CDR3 has 14 residues. Trimming took off 5 bases at V and 3 bases at J, with 13 bases between the two ends.

Only one count was recorded for this clone. This chain's CDR3 is CASSEGSRVLQETQYF. The CDR3 coding sequence is TGTGCCAGCAGTGAAGGGTCCCGCGTCCTTCAAGAGACCCAGTACTTC. The chain has TRBV6-1 and TRBJ2-5, with no clear D. Germline CDR1 MNHNS, CDR2 SASEGT. This CDR3 is built from 16 residues. Trimming shortened V by 1 base and J by 2 bases, and 14 bases separated the two germline ends.

This clone appeared a few times. The chain carries TRBV7-2 and TRBJ2-2, with 8 nucleotides matching TRBD2. The germline CDR1 and CDR2 sequences are SGHTA and FQGNSA. With V trimmed by 5 bases and J by 4 bases, 12 bases remained unmatched. The CDR3 is made up of 17 amino acids. CDR3: CASSPPGAGATTGELFF. CDR3 DNA: TGTGCCAGCAGCCCGCCAGGAGCGGGAGCGACCACCGGGGAGCTGTTTTTT.

The chain combines TRBV13 with TRBJ2-7, with a possible D match to TRBD1 (5 bases). Germline loops: CDR1 PRHDT, CDR2 FYEKMQ (reference sequence). The CDR3 is 13 amino acids. Trimming took off 4 bases at V and 4 bases at J, with 11 bases between the two ends. The CDR3 loop reads CASSSNRIYEQYF. CDR3 coding DNA: TGTGCCAGCAGCTCCAACAGGATTTACGAGCAGTACTTC.

This clone was detected only a few times. The chain links TRBV2 to TRBJ1-3; D unclear. The V end lost 8 bases, the J end lost 9 bases, and 14 bases lay between the germline ends. This CDR3 comprises 12 residues. Germline V gene data show CDR1 as SNHLY and CDR2 as FYNNEI. The CDR3 loop reads CASGERRGTIYF. In nucleotides, the CDR3 is TGTGCCAGCGGAGAGCGTCGGGGCACCATATATTTT. Based on the CDR3 plus reference TRBV2 and TRBJ1-3, the full variable domain is EPEVTQTPSHQVTQMGQEVILRCVPISNHLYFYWYRQILGQKVEFLVSFYNNEISEKSEIFDDQFSVERPDGSNFTLKIRSTKLEDSAMYFCASGERRGTIYFGEGSWLTVV.

The gene calls are TRBV15 and TRBJ2-6, with a possible D match to TRBD2 (6 bases). CDR3 length: 19 amino acids. Trimming stripped 0 bases from V and 0 bases from J, with 15 bases between. Germline lookup yields CDR1 LNHNV and CDR2 YYDKDF (reference sequence). The DNA for the CDR3 is TGTGCCACCAGCAGAGAGGGAGGTCAGGTGCCCTCTGGGGCCAACGTCCTGACTTTC. It specifies CATSREGGQVPSGANVLTF.

The rearrangement uses TRBV29-1 and TRBJ1-4, with 7 bases lining up with TRBD1. The germline V gene has CDR1 SQVTM and CDR2 ANQGSEA. The CDR3 spans 14 residues. Trimming removed 5 bases from V and 2 bases from J; junction bases left unmatched: 5. The DNA for the CDR3 is TGCAGCGTTACGGGACAGCCTACTAATGAAAAACTGTTTTTT. This translates into CSVTGQPTNEKLFF.

The chain carries TRBV10-3 and TRBJ2-3; 7 bases map to TRBD1. The CDR3 length is 12 residues. In germline, CDR1 is ENHRY, CDR2 SYGVKD. J gave up 6 bases and V 10 bases, and 7 bases lay outside the gene matches. DNA for the CDR3: TGTGCCAACGGGACAGCTGGGGATACGCAGTATTTT. Residues: CANGTAGDTQYF.

This clone has a handful of counts. The CDR3 loop is CASSLFREGLKDTQYF. The CDR3 DNA follows: TGTGCCAGCAGCTTATTCCGGGAGGGCCTGAAAGATACGCAGTATTTT. The rearrangement links TRBV7-6 to TRBJ2-3; 8 nucleotides line up with TRBD2. V trimming: 2 bases; J trimming: 5 bases; junction bases outside the gene matches: 9. The length of the CDR3 is 16 residues. Germline V gene data show CDR1 as SGHVS and CDR2 as FNYEAQ.

This sequence joins TRBV6-5 and TRBJ2-3, with 8 bases that match TRBD1. CDR3 size: 15 residues. The germline gives CDR1 MNHEY, CDR2 SVGAGI. V shed 2 bases, J shed 0 bases, and the junction held 1 base outside the gene matches. The CDR3 nucleotides are TGTGCCAGCAGTTACGACAGGGGTAGCACAGATACGCAGTATTTT. Translating gives CASSYDRGSTDTQYF.

The J gene is TRBJ2-3, the V gene TRBV6-5; no clear D. Deletions cut 7 bases from V and 5 bases from J, with 16 bases between. Germline loops: CDR1 MNHEY, CDR2 SVGAGI. There are 14 residues in the CDR3. The CDR3 nucleotides read TGTGCCAGCAAGCCGCAACCTTACGAAGATACGCAGTATTTT. Its protein is CASKPQPYEDTQYF.

The chain combines TRBV19 with TRBJ2-1, with 9 bases matching TRBD2. V shed 3 bases, J shed 10 bases, and the junction held 13 bases outside the gene matches. Germline CDR1 reads LNHDA; CDR2 reads SQIVND (reference sequence). This CDR3 has 16 amino acids. This CDR3 reads CASSIVGSGRLGEQFF. CDR3 coding DNA: TGTGCCAGTAGTATTGTAGGTAGCGGGAGATTGGGCGAGCAGTTCTTC.

The chain recombines TRBV19 with TRBJ1-2; TRBD1 matches at 9 bases. Germline loops: CDR1 LNHDA, CDR2 SQIVND (reference sequence). V shed 5 bases and J 4 bases; nucleotides not matched to a gene: 5. The CDR3 spans 14 residues. CDR3 sequence: CASSPDRGFYGYTF. CDR3 sequence (DNA): TGTGCCAGTAGTCCCGACAGGGGGTTCTATGGCTACACCTTC.

The sample holds a few counts of this clone. The CDR3 DNA reads as TGCGCCAGCAGCCAAGAGGCAGGGTCATCAATCCGTGAAAAACTGTTTTTT. The encoded protein is CASSQEAGSSIREKLFF. The chain couples TRBV4-3 to TRBJ1-4, with a tentative D call TRBD1 (5 bases). This CDR3 contains 17 residues. The germline CDR1 and CDR2 sequences are LGHNA and YSLEER. Trimming left V 0 bases short and J 7 bases short, with 18 bases between.

The J gene is TRBJ1-2, the V gene TRBV6-5; D is unresolved. V lost 8 bases and J lost 7, with 5 bases in between. CDR1 and CDR2 from the germline V gene are MNHEY and SVGAGI. The CDR3 loop spans 9 amino acids. In nucleotides, the CDR3 is TGTGCCAGCGGAGGTGGCTACACCTTC. Translating gives CASGGGYTF.

This clone appeared a few times. This rearrangement joins TRBV5-4 to TRBJ2-7; D might be TRBD1 (6 bases). The CDR3 length is 11 residues. From germline, CDR1 is SGHNT and CDR2 YYREEE (reference sequence). Trimming took 2 bases from V and 6 from J, leaving 6 bases between them. This CDR3 is CASSFRGEQYF. In nucleotides, the CDR3 is TGTGCCAGCAGCTTCAGGGGCGAGCAGTACTTC. The full variable domain, its missing parts supplied by reference TRBV5-4 and TRBJ2-7, is ETGVTQSPTHLIKTRGQQVTLRCSSQSGHNTVSWYQQALGQGPQFIFQYYREEENGRGNFPPRFSGLQFPNYSSELNVNALELDDSALYLCASSFRGEQYFGPGTRLTVT.

This chain connects TRBV25-1 to TRBJ1-2, with TRBD1 matching over 7 bases. Germline V gene lookup returns CDR1 MGHDK and CDR2 SYGVNS. The CDR3 contains 12 residues. V dropped 7 bases and J dropped 7; count of bases not matched to a gene: 6. CDR3 sequence: CASTGGFVGYTF. As DNA, the CDR3 is TGTGCCAGCACAGGGGGATTTGTTGGCTACACCTTC.

This clone has more than one count but fewer than ten. V and J are TRBV6-1 and TRBJ2-6; D call uncertain. V was clipped by 3 bases and J by 1 base, with 10 bases between them. This CDR3 is 16 amino acids long. The germline V gene has CDR1 MNHNS and CDR2 SASEGT. CDR3 amino acids: CASSDGSASGANVLTF. CDR3 sequence (DNA): TGTGCCAGCAGTGACGGGTCAGCATCTGGGGCCAACGTCCTGACTTTC.

The rearrangement joins TRBV30 to TRBJ2-7; TRBD1 aligns across 7 bases. The J segment lost 4 bases and the V segment lost 4 bases, leaving 10 bases of the junction unmatched. Germline CDR1 is GTSNPN and CDR2 is SVGIG (reference sequence). CDR3 length: 14 residues. The DNA for the CDR3 is TGTGCCTGGACCCTTGGGACAGCGACTTACGAGCAGTACTTC. This codes for CAWTLGTATYEQYF. The full variable domain, rest sourced from reference TRBV30 and TRBJ2-7, is SQTIHQWPATLVQPVGSPLSLECTVEGTSNPNLYWYRQAAGRGLQLLFYSVGIGQISSEVPQNLSASRPQDRQFILSSKKLLLSDSGFYLCAWTLGTATYEQYFGPGTRLTVT.

The chain is built from TRBV4-3 and TRBJ2-7; D perhaps matches TRBD2 (6 bases). There are 13 residues in the CDR3. Trimming took 0 bases from V and 4 from J, leaving 7 bases between them. Per germline, CDR1 LGHNA and CDR2 YSLEER. Here the CDR3 DNA reads TGCGCCAGCAGCCAAGAAGGAGGGTACGAGCAGTACTTC. Translating it yields CASSQEGGYEQYF.